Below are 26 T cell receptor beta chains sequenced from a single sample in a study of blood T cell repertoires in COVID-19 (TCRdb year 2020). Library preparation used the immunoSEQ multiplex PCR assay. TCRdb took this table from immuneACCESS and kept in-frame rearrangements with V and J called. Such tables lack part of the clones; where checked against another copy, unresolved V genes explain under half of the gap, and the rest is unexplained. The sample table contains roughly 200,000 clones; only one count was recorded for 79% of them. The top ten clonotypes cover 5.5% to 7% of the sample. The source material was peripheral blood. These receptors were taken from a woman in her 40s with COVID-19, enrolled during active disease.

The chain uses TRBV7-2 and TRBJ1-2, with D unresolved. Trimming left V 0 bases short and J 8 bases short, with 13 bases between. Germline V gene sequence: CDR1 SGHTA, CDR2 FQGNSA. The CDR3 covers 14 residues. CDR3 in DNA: TGTGCCAGCAGCTTAGCGAGTATAAGGAGAGGCTACACCTTC. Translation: CASSLASIRRGYTF.

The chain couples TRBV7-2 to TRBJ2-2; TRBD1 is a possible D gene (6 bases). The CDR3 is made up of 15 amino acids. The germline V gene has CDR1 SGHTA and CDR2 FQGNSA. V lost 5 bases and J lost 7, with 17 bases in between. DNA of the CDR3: TGTGCCAGCAGCCAGCTTGGGGGCCAGGGCGGGGAGCTGTTTTTT. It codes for CASSQLGGQGGELFF. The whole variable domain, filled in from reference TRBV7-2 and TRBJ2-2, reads GAGVSQSPSNKVTEKGKDVELRCDPISGHTALYWYRQSLGQGLEFLIYFQGNSAPDKSGLPSDRFSAERTGGSVSTLTIQRTQQEDSAVYLCASSQLGGQGGELFFGEGSRLTVL.

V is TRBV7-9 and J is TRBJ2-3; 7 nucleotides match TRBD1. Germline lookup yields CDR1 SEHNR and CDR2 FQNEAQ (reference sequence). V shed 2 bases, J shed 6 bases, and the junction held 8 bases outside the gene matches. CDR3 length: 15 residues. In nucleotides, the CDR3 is TGTGCCAGCAGCTTACAAATGACAGGGTCGGATACGCAGTATTTT. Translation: CASSLQMTGSDTQYF.

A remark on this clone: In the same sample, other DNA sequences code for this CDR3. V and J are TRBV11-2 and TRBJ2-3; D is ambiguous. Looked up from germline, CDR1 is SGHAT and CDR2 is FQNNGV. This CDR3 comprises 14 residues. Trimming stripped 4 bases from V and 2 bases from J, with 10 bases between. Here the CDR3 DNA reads TGTGCCAGCAGCTCGCTCACATTCACAGATACGCAGTATTTT. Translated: CASSSLTFTDTQYF.

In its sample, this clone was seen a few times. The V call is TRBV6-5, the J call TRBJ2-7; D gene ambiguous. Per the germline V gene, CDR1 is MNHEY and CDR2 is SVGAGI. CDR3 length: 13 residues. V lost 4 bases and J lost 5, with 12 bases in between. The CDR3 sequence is CASSSPYLHEQYF. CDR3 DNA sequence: TGTGCCAGCAGTTCCCCTTATCTCCACGAGCAGTACTTC.

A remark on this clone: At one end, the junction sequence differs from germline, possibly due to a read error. CDR3 amino acids: CASTLYQGFGEQFF. CDR3 nucleotide sequence: TGTGCCAGCACCTTATATCAGGGGTTCGGTGAGCAGTTCTTC. The chain employs TRBV7-2 and TRBJ2-1; D may be TRBD1 (6 bases). This CDR3 has 14 amino acids. Germline V CDR1 and CDR2: SGHTA, FQGNSA.

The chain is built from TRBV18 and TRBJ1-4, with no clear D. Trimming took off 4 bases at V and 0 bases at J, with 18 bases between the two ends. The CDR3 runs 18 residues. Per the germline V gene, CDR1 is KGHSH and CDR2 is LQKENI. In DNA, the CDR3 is TGTGCCAGCTCACTAAGTTCGGGAGGCCGTGCAACTAATGAAAAACTGTTTTTT. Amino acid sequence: CASSLSSGGRATNEKLFF.

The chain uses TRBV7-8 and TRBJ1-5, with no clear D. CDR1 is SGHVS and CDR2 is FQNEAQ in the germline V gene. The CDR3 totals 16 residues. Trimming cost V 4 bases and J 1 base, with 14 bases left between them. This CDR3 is CASSWLKRESNQPQHF. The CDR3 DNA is TGTGCCAGCAGCTGGCTGAAAAGGGAGAGCAATCAGCCCCAGCATTTT.

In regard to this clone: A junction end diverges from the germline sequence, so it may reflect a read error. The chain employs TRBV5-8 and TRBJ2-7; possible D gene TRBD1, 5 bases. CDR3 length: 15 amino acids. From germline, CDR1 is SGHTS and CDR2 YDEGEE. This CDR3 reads CANSFPTGRASEQYF. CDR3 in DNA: TGTGCCAACAGCTTTCCAACGGGCAGGGCAAGCGAGCAGTACTTC.

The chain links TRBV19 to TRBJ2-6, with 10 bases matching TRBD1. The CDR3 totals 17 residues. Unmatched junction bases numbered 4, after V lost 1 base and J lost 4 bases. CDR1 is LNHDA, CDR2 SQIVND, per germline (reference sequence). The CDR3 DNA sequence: TGTGCCAGTAGTATAGGACAGGGGGCTTACGGGGCCAACGTCCTGACTTTC. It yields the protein CASSIGQGAYGANVLTF.

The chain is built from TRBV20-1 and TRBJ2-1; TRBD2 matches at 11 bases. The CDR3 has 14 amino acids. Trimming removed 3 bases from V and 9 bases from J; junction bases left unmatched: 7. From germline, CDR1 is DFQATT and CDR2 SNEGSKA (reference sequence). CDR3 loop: CSASNSGRGGEQFF. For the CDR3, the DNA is TGCAGTGCTAGTAATAGCGGGAGGGGGGGTGAGCAGTTCTTC.

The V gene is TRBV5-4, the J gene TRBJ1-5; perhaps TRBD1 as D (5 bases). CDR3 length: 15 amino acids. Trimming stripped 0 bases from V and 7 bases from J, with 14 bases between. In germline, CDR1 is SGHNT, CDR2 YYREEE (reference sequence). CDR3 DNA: TGTGCCAGCAGCTTGGGTGGGGGGGGTTCCCAGCCCCAGCATTTT. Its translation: CASSLGGGGSQPQHF. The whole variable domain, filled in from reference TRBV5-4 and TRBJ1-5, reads ETGVTQSPTHLIKTRGQQVTLRCSSQSGHNTVSWYQQALGQGPQFIFQYYREEENGRGNFPPRFSGLQFPNYSSELNVNALELDDSALYLCASSLGGGGSQPQHFGDGTRLSIL.

The CDR3: CASSSYTEGTDTQYF. CDR3 nucleotides: TGTGCCAGCAGCTCCTACACGGAGGGCACAGATACGCAGTATTTT. V gene TRBV7-2 combines with J gene TRBJ2-3, with TRBD2 as a possible D gene (5 bases). The V gene lost 4 bases and the J gene lost 1 base, with 12 bases spanning the gap. The CDR3 is 15 residues long. Germline V gene sequence: CDR1 SGHTA, CDR2 FQGNSA.

The CDR3 DNA sequence: TGTGCCAGCACTCCTAGCGGGACAGAGACCCAGTACTTC. It yields the protein CASTPSGTETQYF. V and J are TRBV6-6 and TRBJ2-5, with TRBD2 identical over 9 bases. The V gene end was trimmed by 7 bases and the J gene end by 4 bases; junction bases not matched to a gene: 4. Germline V lookup: CDR1 MNHNY, CDR2 SVGAGI (reference sequence). The CDR3 is 13 amino acids.

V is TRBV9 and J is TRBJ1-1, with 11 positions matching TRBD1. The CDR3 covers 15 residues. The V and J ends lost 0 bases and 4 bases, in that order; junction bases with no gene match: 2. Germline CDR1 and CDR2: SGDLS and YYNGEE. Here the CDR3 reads CASSVGTGGITEAFF. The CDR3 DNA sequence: TGTGCCAGCAGCGTAGGGACAGGGGGCATCACTGAAGCTTTCTTT.

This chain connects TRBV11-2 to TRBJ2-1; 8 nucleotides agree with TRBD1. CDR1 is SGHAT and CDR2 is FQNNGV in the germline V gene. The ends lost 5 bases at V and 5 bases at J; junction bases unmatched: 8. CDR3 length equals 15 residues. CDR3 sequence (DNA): TGTGCCAGCAGCCGTATCAGGGGGCGGGACAATGAGCAGTTCTTC. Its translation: CASSRIRGRDNEQFF.

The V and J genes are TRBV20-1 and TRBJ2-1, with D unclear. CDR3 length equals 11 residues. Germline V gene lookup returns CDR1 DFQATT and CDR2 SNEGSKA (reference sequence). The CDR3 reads CSAGEYNEQFF. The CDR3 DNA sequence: TGCAGCGCAGGCGAATACAATGAGCAGTTCTTC.

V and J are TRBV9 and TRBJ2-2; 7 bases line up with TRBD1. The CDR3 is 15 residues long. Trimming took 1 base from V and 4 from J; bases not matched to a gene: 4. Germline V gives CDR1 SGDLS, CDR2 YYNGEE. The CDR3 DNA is TGTGCCAGCAGCGTATCGACAGGGCCCACCGGGGAGCTGTTTTTT. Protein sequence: CASSVSTGPTGELFF.

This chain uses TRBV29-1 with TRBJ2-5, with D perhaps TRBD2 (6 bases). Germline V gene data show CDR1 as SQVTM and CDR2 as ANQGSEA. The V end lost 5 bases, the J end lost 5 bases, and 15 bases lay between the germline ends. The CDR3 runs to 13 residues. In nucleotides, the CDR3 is TGCAGCGTTTTGGGGGACCGGGGGGAGACCCAGTACTTC. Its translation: CSVLGDRGETQYF.

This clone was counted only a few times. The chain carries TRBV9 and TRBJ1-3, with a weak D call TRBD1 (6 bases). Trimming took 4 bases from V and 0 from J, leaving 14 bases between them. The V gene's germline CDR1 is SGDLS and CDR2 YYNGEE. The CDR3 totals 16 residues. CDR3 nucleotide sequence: TGTGCCAGCAGCACACGGATCAGGGGCTCTGGAAACACCATATATTTT. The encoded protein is CASSTRIRGSGNTIYF.

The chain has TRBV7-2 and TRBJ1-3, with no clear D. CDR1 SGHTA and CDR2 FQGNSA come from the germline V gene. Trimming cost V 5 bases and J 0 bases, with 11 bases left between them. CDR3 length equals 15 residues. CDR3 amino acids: CASSQTPNSGNTIYF. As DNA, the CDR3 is TGTGCCAGCAGCCAGACACCTAACTCTGGAAACACCATATATTTT.

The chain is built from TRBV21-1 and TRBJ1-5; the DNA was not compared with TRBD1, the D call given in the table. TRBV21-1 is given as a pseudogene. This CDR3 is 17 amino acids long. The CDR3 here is CASSKVPRGQGNQPQHF. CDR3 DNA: TGTGCCAGCAGCAAAGTGCCCAGGGGACAGGGCAATCAGCCCCAGCATTTT.

This CDR3 is CASSLAGLAKNIQYF. Here the CDR3 DNA reads TGTGCCAGCAGTTTAGCGGGACTAGCCAAAAACATTCAGTACTTC. The gene calls are TRBV27 and TRBJ2-4, with D maybe TRBD2 (6 bases). Trimming pared 2 bases from V and 0 bases from J, leaving 8 bases between. The CDR3 has 15 residues. Germline CDR1 reads MNHEY; CDR2 reads SMNVEV (reference sequence).

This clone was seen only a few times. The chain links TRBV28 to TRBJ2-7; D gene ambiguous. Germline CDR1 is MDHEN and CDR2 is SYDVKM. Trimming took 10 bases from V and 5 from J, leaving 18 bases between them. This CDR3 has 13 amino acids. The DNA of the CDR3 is TGTGCCACCAGATACGGTAATGAGAACGAGCAGTACTTC. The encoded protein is CATRYGNENEQYF.

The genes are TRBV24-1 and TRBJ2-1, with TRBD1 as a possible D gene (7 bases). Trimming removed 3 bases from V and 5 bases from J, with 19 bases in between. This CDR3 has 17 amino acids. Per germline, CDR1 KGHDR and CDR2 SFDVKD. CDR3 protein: CATSDPGGGDRDNEQFF. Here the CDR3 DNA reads TGTGCCACCAGTGATCCCGGGGGTGGCGACAGGGACAATGAGCAGTTCTTC.

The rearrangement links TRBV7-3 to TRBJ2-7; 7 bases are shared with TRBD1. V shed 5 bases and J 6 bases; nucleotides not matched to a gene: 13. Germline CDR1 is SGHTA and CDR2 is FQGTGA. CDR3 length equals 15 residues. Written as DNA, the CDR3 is TGTGCCAGCAGCCCCGGACAGGTAGGGACGAGCGAGCAGTACTTC. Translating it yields CASSPGQVGTSEQYF.